This T cell receptor beta chain comes out of a study of shared clonotypes between healthy human individuals. CDR1 and CDR2 from the germline V gene are MNHNS and SASEGT. The trim removed 7 bases at V and 5 bases at J, leaving 7 bases unmatched. CDR3 size: 14 residues. CD4+ cells yielded CD45RA+ naive and CD45RA-negative memory subsets. As for this clone: The antigen is not known.

TCRdb's table, derived via immunoSEQ multiplex PCR, lists solely in-frame clones and lacks some. The repertoire consists of approximately 1,500,000 clones, with roughly 96% occurring once and the leading ten covering roughly 1.2%. Study conclusions and caveats: Some clonotypes were shared by all four sorted-subset donors, while others were not shared. The non-shared ones had lower generation probabilities than the shared ones. A handful of donors showed sharing of around 5% of naive CD4 clonotypes.

This sequence originates from a man between 25 and 39 years old in good health. The chain joins TRBV6-1 to TRBJ2-5, with 10 bases matching TRBD2. Sequenced: naive CD4+ T cells sorted from blood. Subset defined: CD45RA+ positively selected. This CDR3 reads CASTLAGGEETQYF. CDR3 DNA: TGTGCCAGCACCTTAGCGGGAGGAGAGGAGACCCAGTACTTC.